This T cell receptor (beta chain) is from a study of early T cells in non-severe SARS-CoV-2 infection. MiXCR, applied by TCRdb to the 5' RACE reads, yields one record per CDR3 protein. Among 50,000 to 75,000 distinct CDR3 sequences listed, about 12% were seen once. In its sample, this clonotype is medium-sized (0.01 to 0.1%). The sequence derives from an adult who was a healthcare worker with PCR-confirmed SARS-CoV-2 infection or an uninfected control (not recorded which). The donor label of this sample is uncertain. Here the sequenced sample was whole blood, taken at baseline.

The CDR3 loop is CASSPNRDGDYEQYV. CDR3 nucleotides: TGCGCCAGCAGCCCCAACCGGGACGGAGACTACGAGCAGTACGTC. The J gene is TRBJ2-7, the V gene TRBV4-1; D may match TRBD1 or TRBD2 (5 bases each). Per the germline V gene, CDR1 is MGHRA and CDR2 is YSYEKL. This CDR3 is 15 amino acids long. Trimming took off 4 bases at V and 3 bases at J, with 16 bases between the two ends.